Shown below are 23 T cell receptor beta chains from a single sample sequenced in a study of CXCR3-negative and CXCR3-positive naive CD8 T cells. Findings and caveats of the study: TRB CDR3s were more hydrophobic in CXCR3-positive than in CXCR3-negative naive cells.

No antigen is known for these receptors. Each TRB cDNA library was prepared by 5' RACE (with UMI labels). From the 5' RACE reads, TCRdb lists one entry per CDR3 protein and no DNA. Its table records around 120,000 distinct CDR3 sequences. Sequencing was done on a sample of naive CXCR3+ CD8+ T cells from blood. Subset meaning: CD45RO-CCR7+CD27+CD95- naive CD8+ T cells expressing CXCR3 (TNR3+). The receptor source for this set is a human donor in good health. Some clones in this sample may be carry-over from other donors' samples.

The V and J genes are TRBV25-1 and TRBJ1-5. CDR3 length: 15 amino acids. Germline V CDR1 and CDR2: MGHDK, SYGVNS. The CDR3 spells CASNHEGRGDQPQHF.

The chain has TRBV7-2 and TRBJ2-3; the TRBD2 assignment by TCRdb is unverifiable without DNA. Germline CDR1 is SGHTA and CDR2 is FQGNSA. CDR3 length: 14 amino acids. CDR3 protein: CASSLDSPTDTQYF. The whole variable domain, filled in from reference TRBV7-2 and TRBJ2-3, reads GAGVSQSPSNKVTEKGKDVELRCDPISGHTALYWYRQSLGQGLEFLIYFQGNSAPDKSGLPSDRFSAERTGGSVSTLTIQRTQQEDSAVYLCASSLDSPTDTQYFGPGTRLTVL.

This chain links TRBV4-1 with TRBJ2-1; TCRdb lists TRBD2, though no DNA is available to test this call. The germline V gene encodes CDR1 MGHRA and CDR2 YSYEKL. The CDR3 has 17 residues. CDR3 protein: CASSQDSSGRAHNEQFF.

The V and J genes are TRBV6-2 or TRBV6-3 and TRBJ2-5; the TCRdb call, TRBD2, lacks DNA for checking. The germline V gene has CDR1 MNHEY and CDR2 SVGEGT. The CDR3 runs 14 residues. The CDR3 spells CAIGTSKGEETQYF.

This rearrangement joins TRBV29-1 to TRBJ2-1; the TRBD2 assignment by TCRdb is unverifiable without DNA. The CDR3 consists of 13 residues. The germline V gene has CDR1 SQVTM and CDR2 ANQGSEA. This CDR3 reads CSSTGGAEVSTFF.

The chain carries TRBV5-1 and TRBJ2-7; TCRdb designates TRBD1, a call that cannot be tested without DNA. This CDR3 is 13 amino acids long. CDR1 SGHRS and CDR2 YFSETQ come from the germline V gene. CDR3 amino acids: CASSFTGRYEQYF.

V is TRBV29-1 and J is TRBJ2-5. Germline loops: CDR1 SQVTM, CDR2 ANQGSEA. CDR3 length: 11 amino acids. This chain's CDR3 is CSARHRETQYF.

J is TRBJ1-2 and V is TRBV7-9. This CDR3 has 15 residues. Germline CDR1 SEHNR, CDR2 FQNEAQ (reference sequence). The CDR3 reads CASSLGGGGVDGYTF.

The V gene is TRBV23-1, the J gene TRBJ2-6. TRBV23-1 carries the ORF label, with uncertain function. This CDR3 comprises 19 residues. The CDR3 spells CASSQPRGRLRTGANVLTF.

The CDR3 here is CASSYRGNTEAFF. The J gene is TRBJ1-1, the V gene TRBV12-3 or TRBV12-4. CDR3 length equals 13 residues.

The rearrangement links TRBV25-1 to TRBJ1-2; TCRdb reports TRBD1, a call that lacks DNA to check it against. Germline V gene data show CDR1 as MGHDK and CDR2 as SYGVNS. There are 16 residues in the CDR3. CDR3 protein: CASSEWGTEKVYGYTF.

This chain links TRBV7-6 with TRBJ2-5; the TRBD2 assignment by TCRdb is unverifiable without DNA. The CDR3 spans 15 residues. The germline gives CDR1 SGHVS, CDR2 FNYEAQ. The chain's CDR3 is CASSLAGLAKETQYF.

V and J are TRBV10-3 and TRBJ1-1; TCRdb outputs TRBD1, but without DNA this stays unchecked. Germline CDR1 reads ENHRY; CDR2 reads SYGVKD. CDR3 size: 15 residues. The CDR3 protein is CVISAGTALNTEAFF.

The rearrangement links TRBV5-3 to TRBJ2-1; the D call from TCRdb, TRBD2, cannot be confirmed without DNA. Being an ORF, TRBV5-3 has a function that is uncertain. The CDR3 has 14 amino acids. CDR3: CARSPGTDQNEQFF.

The rearrangement uses TRBV12-3 or TRBV12-4 and TRBJ1-1; TCRdb returns TRBD1, unconfirmable since there is no DNA. The CDR3 loop spans 17 amino acids. The CDR3 reads CASSLAVVEAGDTEAFF.

This chain connects TRBV24-1 to TRBJ2-1. The CDR3 consists of 13 residues. Looked up from germline, CDR1 is KGHDR and CDR2 is SFDVKD. Here the CDR3 reads CATQGLSYNEQFF.

The V and J genes are TRBV7-7 and TRBJ2-3; TCRdb picks TRBD2, but there is no DNA to check that call. CDR1 is SSHAT, CDR2 FNYEAQ, per germline (reference sequence). CDR3 length: 15 amino acids. The CDR3 sequence is CASSLILGPPDTQYF.

The chain is built from TRBV5-1 and TRBJ2-7. The CDR3 has 12 amino acids. Germline V lookup: CDR1 SGHRS, CDR2 YFSETQ. CDR3 protein: CASSLGGHEQYF.

The genes are TRBV11-2 and TRBJ2-7. The CDR3 loop spans 12 amino acids. Germline V CDR1 and CDR2: SGHAT, FQNNGV. The CDR3 sequence is CASSLNSYEQYF.

The rearrangement joins TRBV28 to TRBJ2-1; as DNA is missing, the TRBD2 call by TCRdb cannot be tested. This CDR3 has 14 residues. The germline gives CDR1 MDHEN, CDR2 SYDVKM. The CDR3 protein is CASSSRSSGTRWFF.

The V and J genes are TRBV28 and TRBJ2-7; TCRdb gives TRBD2 as the D gene, but with no DNA this cannot be confirmed. The CDR3 length is 13 residues. Germline V gene sequence: CDR1 MDHEN, CDR2 SYDVKM. The CDR3 sequence is CASSLQSGYEQYF.

The chain has TRBV5-6 and TRBJ2-5; TCRdb reports TRBD2, a call that lacks DNA to check it against. The length of the CDR3 is 19 residues. From germline, CDR1 is SGHDT and CDR2 YYEEEE. The CDR3 protein is CASSLGKGTLRASQETQYF.

The chain combines TRBV12-3 or TRBV12-4 with TRBJ1-2; TCRdb selects TRBD1, and the lack of DNA leaves this call unchecked. CDR3 length equals 14 residues. CDR3 region: CASSPTGISYGYTF.